These 8 T cell receptor beta chains were all obtained from the same sample, sequenced in a study of blood T cell repertoires in COVID-19. Profiled with immunoSEQ multiplex PCR; TCRdb holds only in-frame clones, not every one. Among almost 95,000 clones, about 71% were seen once, and the ten largest hold 20% to 25%. The material sequenced was peripheral blood. The source is a woman aged 60 to 75 in a cohort sampled during active or convalescent COVID-19.

In nucleotides, the CDR3 is TGTGCCAGTAGTACACGGACAGGGTTTAGCAATCAGCCCCAGCATTTT. Its translation is CASSTRTGFSNQPQHF. The rearrangement links TRBV19 to TRBJ1-5; 8 positions agree with TRBD1. CDR1 and CDR2 from the germline V gene are LNHDA and SQIVND (reference sequence). Germline trimming cut 4 bases from V and 0 bases from J; bases unmatched to any gene: 5. The CDR3 is made up of 16 amino acids.

V and J are TRBV5-4 and TRBJ2-3; D perhaps matches TRBD1 (6 bases). From germline, CDR1 is SGHNT and CDR2 YYREEE (reference sequence). V lost 4 bases and J 3 bases, leaving 9 bases between the germline ends. The CDR3 contains 13 residues. In DNA, the CDR3 is TGTGCCAGCAGCACTCAGGGGACAGATACGCAGTATTTT. Its protein product is CASSTQGTDTQYF.

V is TRBV5-1 and J is TRBJ2-1; 7 bases fit TRBD1. CDR1 and CDR2 (germline): SGHRS, YFSETQ. This CDR3 contains 15 residues. The junction had 8 bases not matched to a gene; V was cut back by 4 bases and J by 4 bases. The CDR3 region is CASSPRQGRYNEQFF. The CDR3 region has the DNA TGCGCCAGCAGCCCCCGACAGGGACGGTACAATGAGCAGTTCTTC.

The chain joins TRBV7-9 to TRBJ2-7, with D uncertain. Germline V gene lookup returns CDR1 SEHNR and CDR2 FQNEAQ (reference sequence). Trimming cost V 2 bases and J 4 bases, with 3 bases left between them. The CDR3 extends over 11 amino acids. This CDR3 is CASSLQYEQYF. The CDR3 DNA reads as TGTGCCAGCAGCTTACAGTACGAGCAGTACTTC.

This clone was recorded only once. The V call is TRBV3-1 (or the pseudogene TRBV3-2), the J call TRBJ1-2; D remains ambiguous. The CDR3 length is 11 residues. V shed 4 bases and J shed 6 bases, with 6 bases lying between them. The V gene's germline CDR1 is LGHDT and CDR2 YNNKEL (reference sequence). In DNA form, the CDR3 reads TGTGCCAGCAGCCGGGCCCATGGCTACACCTTC. Translation gives CASSRAHGYTF.

This sequence joins TRBV21-1 and TRBJ2-2; the table gives TRBD1 as D, unverified against the DNA. TRBV21-1 is tagged as a pseudogene. This CDR3 has 21 residues. This chain's CDR3 is CASSAKPGQGAFYRDTGELFF. The DNA of the CDR3 is TGTGCCAGCAGCGCCAAACCGGGACAGGGGGCGTTTTATCGGGACACCGGGGAGCTGTTTTTT.

The CDR3: CASSFLAGGSTETQYF. The CDR3 region has the DNA TGTGCCAGCAGCTTCCTAGCGGGGGGCTCTACGGAGACCCAGTACTTC. This chain connects TRBV7-9 to TRBJ2-5; 11 positions agree with TRBD2. CDR1 SEHNR and CDR2 FQNEAQ come from the germline V gene (reference sequence). Trimming at V came to 3 bases and at J to 5 bases, leaving 8 bases not matched to a gene. CDR3 length: 16 amino acids.

CDR3 protein: CASSRRVGQYNEQFF. As DNA, the CDR3 is TGTGCCAGCAGCCGACGAGTTGGGCAGTACAATGAGCAGTTCTTC. This sequence joins TRBV13 and TRBJ2-1; D call uncertain. Per germline, CDR1 PRHDT and CDR2 FYEKMQ (reference sequence). The length of the CDR3 is 15 residues. The ends were cut back, 5 bases at V and 4 bases at J, with 15 bases in the middle. Filled out from reference TRBV13 and TRBJ2-1, the complete variable domain reads AAGVIQSPRHLIKEKRETATLKCYPIPRHDTVYWYQQGPGQDPQFLISFYEKMQSDKGSIPDRFSAQQFSDYHSELNMSSLELGDSALYFCASSRRVGQYNEQFFGPGTRLTVL.